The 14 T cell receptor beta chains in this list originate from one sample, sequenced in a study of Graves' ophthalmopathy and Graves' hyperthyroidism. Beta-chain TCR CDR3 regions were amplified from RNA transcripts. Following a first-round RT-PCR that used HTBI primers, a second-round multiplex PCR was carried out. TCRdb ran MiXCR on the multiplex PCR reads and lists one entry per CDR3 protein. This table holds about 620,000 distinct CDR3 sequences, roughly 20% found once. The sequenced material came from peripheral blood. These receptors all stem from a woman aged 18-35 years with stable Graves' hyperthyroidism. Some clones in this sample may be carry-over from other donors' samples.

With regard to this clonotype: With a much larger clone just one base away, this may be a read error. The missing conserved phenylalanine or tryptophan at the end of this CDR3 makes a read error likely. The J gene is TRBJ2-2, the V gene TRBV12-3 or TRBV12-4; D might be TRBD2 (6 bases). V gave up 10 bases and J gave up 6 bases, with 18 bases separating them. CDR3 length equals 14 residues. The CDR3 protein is CANAGTHISGELFL. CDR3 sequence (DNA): TGTGCCAACGCCGGGACTCACATCTCCGGGGAGCTGTTTTTG.

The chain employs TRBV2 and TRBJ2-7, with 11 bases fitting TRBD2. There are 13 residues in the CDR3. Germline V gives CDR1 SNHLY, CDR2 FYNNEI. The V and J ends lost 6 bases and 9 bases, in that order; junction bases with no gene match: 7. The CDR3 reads CASSYGTSGWQYF. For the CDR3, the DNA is TGTGCCAGCAGCTACGGGACTAGCGGATGGCAGTACTTC.

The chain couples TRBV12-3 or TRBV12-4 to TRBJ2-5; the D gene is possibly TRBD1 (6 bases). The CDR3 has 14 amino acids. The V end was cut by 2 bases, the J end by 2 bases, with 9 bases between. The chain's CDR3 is CASSLFGQQETQYF. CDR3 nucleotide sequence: TGTGCCAGCAGTTTATTTGGACAGCAAGAGACCCAGTACTTC.

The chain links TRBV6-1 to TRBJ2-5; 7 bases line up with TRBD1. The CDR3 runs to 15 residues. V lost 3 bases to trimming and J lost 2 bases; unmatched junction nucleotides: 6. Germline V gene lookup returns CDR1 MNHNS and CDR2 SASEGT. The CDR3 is CASSDMPGQQETQYF. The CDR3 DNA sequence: TGTGCCAGCAGTGACATGCCGGGACAGCAAGAGACCCAGTACTTC.

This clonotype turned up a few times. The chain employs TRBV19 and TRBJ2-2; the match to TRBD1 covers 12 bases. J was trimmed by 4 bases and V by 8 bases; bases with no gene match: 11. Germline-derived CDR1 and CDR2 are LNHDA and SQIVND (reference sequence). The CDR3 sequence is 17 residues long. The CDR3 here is CASGARDRGLGTGELFF. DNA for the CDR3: TGTGCCAGTGGCGCCCGGGACAGGGGGCTCGGCACCGGGGAGCTGTTTTTT.

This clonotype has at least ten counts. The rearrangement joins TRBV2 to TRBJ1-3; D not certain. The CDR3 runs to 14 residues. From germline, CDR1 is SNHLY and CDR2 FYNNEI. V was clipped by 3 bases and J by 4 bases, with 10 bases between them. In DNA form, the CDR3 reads TGTGCCAGCAGTGATTTGGACTTCGGAAACACCATATATTTT. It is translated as CASSDLDFGNTIYF.

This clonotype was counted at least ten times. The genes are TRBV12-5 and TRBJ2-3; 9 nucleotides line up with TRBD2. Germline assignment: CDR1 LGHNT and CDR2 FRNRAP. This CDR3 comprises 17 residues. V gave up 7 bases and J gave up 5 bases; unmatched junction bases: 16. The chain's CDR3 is CASAPGRSSGTEDTQYF. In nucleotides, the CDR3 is TGTGCTAGTGCCCCCGGAAGGTCTAGCGGGACGGAAGATACGCAGTATTTT.

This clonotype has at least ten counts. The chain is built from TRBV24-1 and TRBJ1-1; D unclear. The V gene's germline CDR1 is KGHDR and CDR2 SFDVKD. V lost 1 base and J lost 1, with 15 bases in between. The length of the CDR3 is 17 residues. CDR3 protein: CATSDFTVRCRNTEAFF. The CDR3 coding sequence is TGTGCCACCAGTGATTTTACGGTAAGATGCAGGAACACTGAAGCTTTCTTT.

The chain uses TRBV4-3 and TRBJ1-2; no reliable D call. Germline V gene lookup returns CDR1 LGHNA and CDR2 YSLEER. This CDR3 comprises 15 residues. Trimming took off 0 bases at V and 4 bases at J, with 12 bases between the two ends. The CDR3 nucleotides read TGCGCCAGCAGCCAAGATCCGGAGGCGAGCTATGGCTACACCTTC. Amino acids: CASSQDPEASYGYTF.

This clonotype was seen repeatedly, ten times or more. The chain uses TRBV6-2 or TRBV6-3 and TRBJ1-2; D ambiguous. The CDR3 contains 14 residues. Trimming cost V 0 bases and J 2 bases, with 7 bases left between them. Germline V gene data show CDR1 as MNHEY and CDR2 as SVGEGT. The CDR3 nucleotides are TGTGCCAGCAGTTACTCGACGGGGAACTATGGCTACACCTTC. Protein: CASSYSTGNYGYTF.

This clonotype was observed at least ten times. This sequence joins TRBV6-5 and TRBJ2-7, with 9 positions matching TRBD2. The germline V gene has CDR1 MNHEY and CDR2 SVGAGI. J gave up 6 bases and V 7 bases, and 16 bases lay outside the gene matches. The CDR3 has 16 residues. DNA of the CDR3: TGTGCCAGCACCGACGGGGGTGCTAGCGGGAATATCGAGCAGTACTTC. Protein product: CASTDGGASGNIEQYF.

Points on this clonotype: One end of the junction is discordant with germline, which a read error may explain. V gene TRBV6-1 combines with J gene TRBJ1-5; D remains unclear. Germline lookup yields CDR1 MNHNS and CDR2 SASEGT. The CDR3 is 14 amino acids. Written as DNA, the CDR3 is TGTGCCAGCAGTCCGCAACCTAGCAATCGGCCCCAGCATTTT. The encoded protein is CASSPQPSNRPQHF.

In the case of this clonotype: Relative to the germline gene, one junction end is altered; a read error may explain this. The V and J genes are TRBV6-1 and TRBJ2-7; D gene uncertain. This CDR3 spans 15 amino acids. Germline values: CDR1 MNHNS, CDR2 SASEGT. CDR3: CASRALTHSSYKQYF. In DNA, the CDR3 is TGTGCCAGCAGGGCTTTGACGCATAGCTCCTACAAGCAGTACTTC.

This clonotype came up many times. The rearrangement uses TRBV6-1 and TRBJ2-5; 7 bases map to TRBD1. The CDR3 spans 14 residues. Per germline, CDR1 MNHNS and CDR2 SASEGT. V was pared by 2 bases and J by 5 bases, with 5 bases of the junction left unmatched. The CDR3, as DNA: TGTGCCAGCAGTGAAACACGACAGGGTGAGACCCAGTACTTC. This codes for CASSETRQGETQYF.